The T cell receptor beta chain described here comes from a study of OX40 agonist ivuxolimab in advanced cancers. For the study at large: Enrolled patients in dose escalation had cancers that were hepatocellular carcinoma, melanoma, renal cell or head and neck cancer.

Study-level findings and limits: CD8+ T cells averaged more expanded clones than CD4+.

Worth noting for this clone: Its antigen is still unknown.

The data were produced by immunoSEQ multiplex PCR, yet TCRdb's version contains in-frame clones alone and is incomplete. In the table there are about 100,000 clones, 70% to 90% of which are singletons. Blood sampling was done at baseline, cycle 4 day 1, and cycle 7 day 1. The CDR3 has 11 residues. V trimming: 3 bases; J trimming: 16 bases; junction bases outside the gene matches: 8. The germline V gene encodes CDR1 DFQATT and CDR2 SNEGSKA (reference sequence). This receptor was identified in an adult with an advanced solid tumor such as melanoma, head and neck, liver or kidney cancer. The chain carries TRBV20-1 and TRBJ2-1, with 8 bases that match TRBD2. The input for sequencing was CD4+ or CD8+ T cells sorted from blood, taken in a trial of the OX40 agonist ivuxolimab. CDR3 in DNA: TGCAGTGCTAGTCCAGCGGGAGTTTCTTTCTTC. Translating it yields CSASPAGVSFF.